This TCR beta chain was found in a study of blood T cell repertoires in COVID-19. Sequenced by immunoSEQ multiplex PCR; TCRdb stores in-frame clones only, minus some. The profile shows 120,000 or so clones, more than 75% of them singletons. There are 13 residues in the CDR3. With 5 bases clipped from V and 3 bases from J, the junction kept 1 base outside the gene matches. Sequenced input: peripheral blood. This sequence was found in a man over 45 with acute or convalescent COVID-19. The rearrangement links TRBV12-3 or TRBV12-4 to TRBJ2-1; 7 bases are shared with TRBD2. The CDR3 loop reads CASSTGGYNEQFF. CDR3 DNA sequence: TGTGCCAGCAGTACGGGGGGCTACAATGAGCAGTTCTTC.